Below are 11 T cell receptor beta chains sequenced from a single sample in a study of identical twins. TCRdb recomputed calls from the 5' RACE reads with MiXCR, one row per CDR3 protein. The data show 1.5 million to 2 million distinct CDR3 sequences, less than 40% seen once. Sequencing input: cord blood. The receptors derive from a newborn girl in good health.

The chain combines TRBV6-1 with TRBJ2-1; TRBD1 matches at 8 bases. Per germline, CDR1 MNHNS and CDR2 SASEGT. Unmatched junction bases numbered 7, after V lost 2 bases and J lost 7 bases. The CDR3 runs 15 residues. CDR3 DNA: TGTGCCAGCAGTGAATGGCTCAGGGGGCAGAATGAGCAGTTCTTC. This translates into CASSEWLRGQNEQFF.

This clonotype was seen a few times. The chain couples TRBV6-2 or TRBV6-3 to TRBJ2-7; no reliable D call. The CDR3 loop spans 13 amino acids. Germline V gives CDR1 MNHEY, CDR2 SVGEGT. V gave up 2 bases and J gave up 5 bases, with 10 bases separating them. CDR3 DNA: TGTGCCAGCAGTTACGTCCGTCGTAACGAGCAGTACTTC. Encoded protein: CASSYVRRNEQYF.

The chain employs TRBV12-3 or TRBV12-4 and TRBJ2-2; TRBD1 aligns across 10 bases. The CDR3 is 13 residues long. V lost 3 bases and J lost 9; bases outside the gene matches: 1. CDR3 amino acids: CASSLTGGRELFF. CDR3 DNA: TGTGCCAGCAGTTTGACAGGGGGCCGGGAGCTGTTTTTT.

Only a few counts were recorded for this clonotype. The chain carries TRBV20-1 and TRBJ2-5; D is ambiguous. There are 12 residues in the CDR3. CDR1 and CDR2 (germline): DFQATT, SNEGSKA (reference sequence). Trimming removed 6 bases from V and 0 bases from J, with 8 bases in between. Here the CDR3 reads CSADGDQETQYF. CDR3 in DNA: TGCAGTGCCGACGGAGACCAAGAGACCCAGTACTTC.

This CDR3 is CSAGTGGFRETQYF. The CDR3 region has the DNA TGCAGTGCGGGGACAGGGGGCTTTAGAGAGACCCAGTACTTC. The gene calls are TRBV20-1 and TRBJ2-7; 12 bases agree with TRBD1. The DNA end is more similar to TRBJ2-5, so the J call may be wrong. This CDR3 is 14 amino acids long. Germline V gives CDR1 DFQATT, CDR2 SNEGSKA (reference sequence).

The J gene is TRBJ2-7, the V gene TRBV2; D is perhaps TRBD2 (7 bases). There are 13 residues in the CDR3. V lost 7 bases and J 7 bases, leaving 17 bases between the germline ends. Germline assignment: CDR1 SNHLY and CDR2 FYNNEI. The chain's CDR3 is CASKGGAGNEQYF. CDR3 nucleotides: TGTGCCAGCAAAGGGGGGGCCGGCAATGAGCAGTACTTC.

The chain is built from TRBV10-3 and TRBJ2-7; D gene uncertain. The CDR3 runs 15 residues. Between the trimmed V and J ends, which lost 0 bases and 2 bases, there was a span of 11 bases. Germline V gives CDR1 ENHRY, CDR2 SYGVKD. The CDR3 spells CAISESTRVPYEQYF. CDR3 nucleotide sequence: TGTGCCATCAGTGAGTCAACCCGGGTCCCCTACGAGCAGTACTTC.

V gene TRBV4-1 combines with J gene TRBJ1-1; weak D call: TRBD1 (6 bases). V gave up 2 bases and J gave up 7 bases, with 17 bases separating them. The CDR3 runs to 15 residues. Germline V gives CDR1 MGHRA, CDR2 YSYEKL. The CDR3 loop reads CASSQLGTGKGEAFF. The CDR3 DNA follows: TGCGCCAGCAGCCAACTAGGTACAGGGAAAGGTGAAGCTTTCTTT.

On this clonotype itself: The germline gene is not matched at one end of the junction; a read error may be the cause. The chain uses TRBV5-1 and TRBJ2-7; no firm D call. This CDR3 is built from 14 residues. Per germline, CDR1 SGHRS and CDR2 YFSETQ. The chain's CDR3 is CASRFRTTSYEQYF. As DNA, the CDR3 is TGCGCCAGCCGCTTTAGAACGACGTCCTACGAGCAGTACTTC.

This clonotype was found many times. As DNA, the CDR3 is TGTGCCAGCAGCCTTTGGACAGGGGGGAACAATGAGCAGTTCTTC. Translating it yields CASSLWTGGNNEQFF. The J gene is TRBJ2-1, the V gene TRBV14; 10 bases align to TRBD1. The CDR3 sequence is 15 residues long. Germline CDR1 is SGHDN and CDR2 is FVKESK. J was trimmed by 5 bases and V by 4 bases; bases with no gene match: 5.

V gene TRBV20-1 combines with J gene TRBJ2-2; weak D call: TRBD1 (5 bases). This CDR3 region has 14 residues. Germline V gene lookup returns CDR1 DFQATT and CDR2 SNEGSKA (reference sequence). The V gene lost 4 bases and the J gene lost 0 bases, with 9 bases spanning the gap. CDR3 sequence: CSAKKGTNTGELFF. CDR3 in DNA: TGCAGTGCTAAGAAGGGGACGAACACCGGGGAGCTGTTTTTT.